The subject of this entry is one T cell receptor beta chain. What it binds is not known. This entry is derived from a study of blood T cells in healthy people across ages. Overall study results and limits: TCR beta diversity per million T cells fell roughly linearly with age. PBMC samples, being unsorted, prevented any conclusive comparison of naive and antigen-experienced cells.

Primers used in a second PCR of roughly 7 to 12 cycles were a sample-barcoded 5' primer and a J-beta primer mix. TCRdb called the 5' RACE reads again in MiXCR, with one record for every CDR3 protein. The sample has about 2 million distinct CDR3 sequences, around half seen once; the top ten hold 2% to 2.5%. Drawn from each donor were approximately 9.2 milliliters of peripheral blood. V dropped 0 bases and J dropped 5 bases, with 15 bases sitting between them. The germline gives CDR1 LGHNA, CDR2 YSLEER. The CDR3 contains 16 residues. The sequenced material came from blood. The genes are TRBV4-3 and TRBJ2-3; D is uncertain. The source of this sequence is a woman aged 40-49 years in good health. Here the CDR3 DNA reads TGCGCCAGCAGCCAAGATTTGTGGGCGTTGGGAGATACGCAGTATTTT. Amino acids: CASSQDLWALGDTQYF.